This TCR beta chain was observed in a study of regulatory T cells in long-lasting Graves disease. The study, taken as a whole, reports: Persistent disease samples used TRBV28, TRBJ1-2 and TRBJ2-5 preferentially.

This CDR3 is 15 amino acids long. Looked up from germline, CDR1 is LGHNA and CDR2 is YSLEER. Between the trimmed V and J ends, which lost 0 bases and 7 bases, there was a span of 15 bases. This clonotype has ten or more counts. Its cognate antigen is unknown. Construction of the TCR beta libraries employed iRepertoire HTBI primers in conjunction with Arm-PCR of CDR3 regions. TCRdb reanalysed the multiplex PCR reads using MiXCR and keeps one entry per CDR3 protein. The profile covers roughly 560,000 distinct CDR3 sequences, with 12% appearing a single time and 8.9% taken by the ten largest. The sample's time point: newly diagnosed GD, antithyroid drugs for less than 3 months. The TCR library was prepared using RNA isolated from PBMCs. The same specimen was also included in a second study, on T cells in Graves' hyperthyroidism and ophthalmopathy. Per that study: Most clonotypes expanded in the thyroid (above 0.001) were also present in blood. Using 13 V-J features, a model discriminated ophthalmopathy from stable hyperthyroidism.

The origin of this receptor is a woman under 40 with Graves disease. V usage is TRBV4-3 and J usage is TRBJ1-1; D is undetermined. Here the sequenced sample was peripheral blood mononuclear cells (PBMCs), taken at new diagnosis, from a patient treated with antithyroid drugs. CDR3 in DNA: TGCGCCAGCAGCCAAGATTTTGCGACCGCGGGTGAAGCTTTCTTT. It is translated as CASSQDFATAGEAFF.